The present entry profiles one TCR beta chain with its context. Clones were read by immunoSEQ multiplex PCR, and TCRdb kept only the in-frame ones, dropping some. In the table there are 45,000 to 60,000 clones, around 83% of which are singletons. These data come from a study of blood T cell repertoires in COVID-19. The sequence derives from a woman aged 60-75 years with acute or convalescent COVID-19. Material for sequencing was peripheral blood.

This chain's CDR3 is CASTGQGANYGYTF. The CDR3 DNA follows: TGTGCCAGCACAGGACAGGGAGCTAACTATGGCTACACCTTC. J is TRBJ1-2 and V is TRBV2; 8 bases are a match to TRBD1. Germline V gene sequence: CDR1 SNHLY, CDR2 FYNNEI. V shed 7 bases and J 0 bases; nucleotides not matched to a gene: 4. This CDR3 has 14 amino acids.